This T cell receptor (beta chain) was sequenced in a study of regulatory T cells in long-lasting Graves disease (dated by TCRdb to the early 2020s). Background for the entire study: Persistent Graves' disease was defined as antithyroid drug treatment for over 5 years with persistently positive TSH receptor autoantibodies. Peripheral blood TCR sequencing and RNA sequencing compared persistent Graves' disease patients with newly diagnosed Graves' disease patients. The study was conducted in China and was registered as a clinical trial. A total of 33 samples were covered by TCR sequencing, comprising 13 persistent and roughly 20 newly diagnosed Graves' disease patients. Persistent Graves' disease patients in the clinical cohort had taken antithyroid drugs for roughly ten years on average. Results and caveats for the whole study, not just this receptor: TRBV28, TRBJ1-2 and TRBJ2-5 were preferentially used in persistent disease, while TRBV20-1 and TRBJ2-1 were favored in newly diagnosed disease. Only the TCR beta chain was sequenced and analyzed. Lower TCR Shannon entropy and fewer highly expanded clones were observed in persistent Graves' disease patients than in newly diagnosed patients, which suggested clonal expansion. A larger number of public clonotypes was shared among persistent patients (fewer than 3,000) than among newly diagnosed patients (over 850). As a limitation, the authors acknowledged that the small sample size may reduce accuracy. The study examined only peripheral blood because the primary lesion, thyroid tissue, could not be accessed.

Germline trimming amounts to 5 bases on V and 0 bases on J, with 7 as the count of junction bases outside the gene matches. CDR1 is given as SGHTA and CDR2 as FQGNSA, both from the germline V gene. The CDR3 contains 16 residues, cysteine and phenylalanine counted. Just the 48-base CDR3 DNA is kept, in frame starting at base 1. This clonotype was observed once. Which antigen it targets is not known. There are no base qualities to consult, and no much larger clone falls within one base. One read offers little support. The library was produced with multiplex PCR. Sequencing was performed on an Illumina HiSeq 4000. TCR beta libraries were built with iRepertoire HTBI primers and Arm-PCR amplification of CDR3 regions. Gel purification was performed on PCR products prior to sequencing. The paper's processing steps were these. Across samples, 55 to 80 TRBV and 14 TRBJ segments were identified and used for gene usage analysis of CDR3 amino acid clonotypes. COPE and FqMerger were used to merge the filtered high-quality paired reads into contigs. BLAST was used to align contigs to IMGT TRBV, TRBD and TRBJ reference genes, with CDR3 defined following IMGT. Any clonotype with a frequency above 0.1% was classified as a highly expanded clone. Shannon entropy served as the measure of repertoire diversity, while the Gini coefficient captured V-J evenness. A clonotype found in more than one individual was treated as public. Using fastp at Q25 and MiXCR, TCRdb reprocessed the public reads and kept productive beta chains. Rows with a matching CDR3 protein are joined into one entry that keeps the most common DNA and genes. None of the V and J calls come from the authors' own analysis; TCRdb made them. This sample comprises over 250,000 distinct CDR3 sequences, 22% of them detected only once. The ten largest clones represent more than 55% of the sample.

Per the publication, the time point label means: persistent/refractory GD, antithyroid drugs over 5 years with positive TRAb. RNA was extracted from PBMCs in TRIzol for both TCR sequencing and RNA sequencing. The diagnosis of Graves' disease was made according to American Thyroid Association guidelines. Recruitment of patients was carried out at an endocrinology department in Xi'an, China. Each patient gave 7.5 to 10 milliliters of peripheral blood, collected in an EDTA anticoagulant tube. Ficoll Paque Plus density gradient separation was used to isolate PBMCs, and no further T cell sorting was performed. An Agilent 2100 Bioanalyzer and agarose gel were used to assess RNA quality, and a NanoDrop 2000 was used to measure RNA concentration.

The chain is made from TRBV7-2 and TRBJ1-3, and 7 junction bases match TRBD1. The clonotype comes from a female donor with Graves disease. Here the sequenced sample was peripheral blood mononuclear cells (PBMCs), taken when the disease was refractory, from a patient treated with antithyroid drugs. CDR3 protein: CASSPGQFYSGNTIYF. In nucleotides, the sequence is TGTGCCAGCAGCCCGGGACAGTTCTACTCTGGAAACACCATATATTTT.